This is a list of T cell receptor beta chains from one sample in a study of technical replicates of blood from several donors. TCRdb's table, derived via immunoSEQ multiplex PCR, lists solely in-frame clones and lacks some. The data show around 80,000 clones, 98% seen once. Sequences were obtained from T cells isolated from PBMCs. Every receptor here comes from a human donor in good health. Each CDR3 is given with its conserved first and last residue. The order of the fields is clone size, J gene, D gene, V gene, CDR3 DNA, CDR3 protein. A D gene is named only where the DNA matches it firmly. Where a row states a size, it is once, few, many or the class of an expanded clone; other rows omit it.

-	TRBJ2-7	TRBD1	TRBV7-6	TGTGCCAGCAGCTTAGCCCTAACCGGGACAGGGGCCTGGCAGTACTTC	CASSLALTGTGAWQYF
-	TRBJ2-3	TRBD2	TRBV28	TGTGCCAGCAGTTCCGGGACTAACACAGATACGCAGTATTTT	CASSSGTNTDTQYF
-	TRBJ1-2	-	TRBV12-5	TGTGCTAGTGGTTTGGATCAGGCAGGTTACTATGGCTACACCTTC	CASGLDQAGYYGYTF
-	TRBJ2-6	TRBD2	TRBV2	TGTGCCAGCAGTTTGGGACTAGCGGGGGGGAGCTCTGGGGCCAACGTCCTGACTTTC	CASSLGLAGGSSGANVLTF
-	TRBJ1-1	-	TRBV5-4	TGTGCCAGCAGCGGCAGGTTCAACACTGAAGCTTTCTTT	CASSGRFNTEAFF
-	TRBJ2-3	TRBD1	TRBV4-2	TGTGCCAGCAGCCAGTTAAGGACAGGGCACACAGATACGCAGTATTTT	CASSQLRTGHTDTQYF
-	TRBJ1-3	-	TRBV5-3	TGTGCCAGAAGCTTTACTGGAAACACCATATATTTT	CARSFTGNTIYF
once	TRBJ2-4	-	TRBV19	TGTGCCAGTAGTACGGGTGACTTGACCAAAAACATTCAGTACTTC	CASSTGDLTKNIQYF
-	TRBJ2-7	-	TRBV7-9	TGTGCCAGCAGCGGGGGGACCTCCTACGAGCAGTACTTC	CASSGGTSYEQYF
once	TRBJ1-5	-	TRBV19	TGTGCCAGTAGCGGGTATGTTAGCAATCAGCCCCAGCATTTT	CASSGYVSNQPQHF
-	TRBJ1-3	TRBD1	TRBV4-2	TGTGCCAGCAGCCAGTTCTCCGCTCAGGGGGCTGGAAACACCATATATTTT	CASSQFSAQGAGNTIYF
-	TRBJ1-2	TRBD1	TRBV5-4	TGTGCCAGCAGCCCACCGCGGACAGGGGGGGAGGGGAGGCTGGGCTACACCTTC	CASSPPRTGGEGRLGYTF
-	TRBJ1-4	-	TRBV6-5	TGTGCCAGCAGGAAAGAGACAGAAACTAATGAAAAACTGTTTTTT	CASRKETETNEKLFF
-	TRBJ2-7	-	TRBV15	TGTGCCACCAGCTTAGAGCAGTACTTC	CATSLEQYF
-	TRBJ1-1	-	TRBV4-1	TGCGCCAGCGGACCAGGGCGCACTGAAGCTTTCTTT	CASGPGRTEAFF
-	TRBJ2-5	-	TRBV28	TGTGCCAGCAGTCCATTCTCGAGTGAAGACCAGTACTTC	CASSPFSSEDQYF
-	TRBJ1-5	TRBD1	TRBV4-1	TGCGCCAGCAGCCATGACAGGGGTCAGCCCCAGCATTTT	CASSHDRGQPQHF
-	TRBJ2-1	-	TRBV5-1	TGCGCCAGCAGCCTTAGGGGCGGCAACCGAGGTAATGAGCAGTTCTTC	CASSLRGGNRGNEQFF
once	TRBJ1-2	-	TRBV9	TGTGCCAGCAGCGTACCTCTCTCCCGGGACTGGAACTATGGCTACACCTTC	CASSVPLSRDWNYGYTF
-	TRBJ2-1	TRBD2	TRBV4-1	TGCGCCAGCAGCCACGGGGGGGGCAATGAGCAGTTCTTC	CASSHGGGNEQFF
-	TRBJ2-3	-	TRBV7-2	TGTGCCAGCAGCCTGTGGACAGTCACAGATACGCAGTATTTT	CASSLWTVTDTQYF
-	TRBJ2-7	-	TRBV30	TGTGCCTGGAGTGTAACCGGGTACGAGCAGTACTTC	CAWSVTGYEQYF
-	TRBJ2-7	-	TRBV6-6	TGTGCCAGCAGTTTCCATCTTGCAGGGCCGTACGAGCAGTACTTC	CASSFHLAGPYEQYF
-	TRBJ1-6	-	TRBV6-6	TGTGCCAGCAGCCGGATCGCGGGGTTCGCGAATTCACCCCTCCACTTT	CASSRIAGFANSPLHF
once	TRBJ1-3	-	TRBV7-8	TGTGCCAGCAGCTTTTCCGTGTTCTCTGGAAACACCATATATTTT	CASSFSVFSGNTIYF